Listed below are T cell receptor beta chains from one sample, sequenced in a study of blood T cell repertoires in COVID-19. The data were produced by immunoSEQ multiplex PCR, yet TCRdb's version contains in-frame clones alone and is incomplete. The sample lists approximately 190,000 clones; around 82% were seen once. The specimen was PBMCs or T cells enriched from blood (not recorded which). The receptor source for this set is a man between 35 and 55 years old who had recovered from COVID-19. Each CDR3 is given with its conserved first and last residue. Fields, in order: clone size, D gene, V gene, J gene, CDR3 length, CDR3 DNA, CDR3 protein. The D gene is left open where the match is weak. Part of the rows lack a size; the others show once, few, many or a class for expanded clones.

.,.,TRBV2,TRBJ2-7,14,TGTGCCAGCAGCCAAGCATCAAGGTCGGGCGAGCAGTACTTC,CASSQASRSGEQYF
.,.,TRBV19,TRBJ2-6,15,TGTGCCAGTAGTATTCCCTCCCCTGGGGCCAACGTCCTGACTTTC,CASSIPSPGANVLTF
.,TRBD1,TRBV29-1,TRBJ1-4,13,TGCAGCGTCAGGACAGGGTTAGAAGAAAAACTGTTTTTT,CSVRTGLEEKLFF
.,.,TRBV4-1,TRBJ1-2,15,TGCGCCAGCAGCCGCGGACAAACGACTAACTATGGCTACACCTTC,CASSRGQTTNYGYTF
.,TRBD1,TRBV6-1,TRBJ1-2,15,TGTGCCAGCAGTGAAGAGGGGACAGCTAACTATGGCTACACCTTC,CASSEEGTANYGYTF
.,.,TRBV6-5,TRBJ1-3,13,TGTGCCAGCTACAGGGTGACTGGAAACACCATATATTTT,CASYRVTGNTIYF
.,.,TRBV25-1,TRBJ1-5,14,TGTGCCAGCAGTGGAGCAGGGTATTATCAGCCCCAGCATTTT,CASSGAGYYQPQHF
.,.,TRBV24-1,TRBJ2-3,20,TGTGCCACCAGTGACTCGGACAGTCTAACAGGCAGAACGAGCACAGATACGCAGTATTTT,CATSDSDSLTGRTSTDTQYF
.,TRBD2,TRBV7-7,TRBJ2-5,13,TGTGCTAGCACCCTCGGGGGGGCTGAGACCCAGTACTTC,CASTLGGAETQYF
.,TRBD2,TRBV11-2,TRBJ2-7,18,TGTGCCAGCAGCGACGGACTAGCGGGGGGGTTCCTCTCCTACGAGCAGTACTTC,CASSDGLAGGFLSYEQYF
.,TRBD2,TRBV18,TRBJ2-3,14,TGTGCCAGCTCACCAGGGAGGGTGGCAGATACGCAGTATTTT,CASSPGRVADTQYF
.,TRBD2,TRBV4-3,TRBJ2-2,16,TGCGCCAGCAGCCGAATAGCGGGTCCCAACACCGGGGAGCTGTTTTTT,CASSRIAGPNTGELFF
few,.,TRBV5-6,TRBJ2-2,13,TGTGCCAGCAGGCTAGGACACTACGGGGAGCTGTTTTTT,CASRLGHYGELFF
.,.,TRBV19,TRBJ1-5,14,TGTGCCAGTGGAAGTGGACACGTAGGTCAGCCCCAGCATTTT,CASGSGHVGQPQHF
.,TRBD1,TRBV14,TRBJ1-1,16,TGTGCCAGCAGCCGAGACTGGACAGGGCGACGGACTGAAGCTTTCTTT,CASSRDWTGRRTEAFF
.,.,TRBV5-1,TRBJ1-1,13,TGCGCCAGCAGCTTGACAGCCCGCACTGAAGCTTTCTTT,CASSLTARTEAFF
once,.,TRBV6-5,TRBJ2-7,14,TGTGCCAGCAGTTACCTCGGGGGTTCCTACGAGCAGTACTTC,CASSYLGGSYEQYF
.,.,TRBV5-1,TRBJ2-7,14,TGCGCCAGCAGCTTGGAGCAGGGCCGCTACGAGCAGTACTTC,CASSLEQGRYEQYF
.,.,TRBV7-9,TRBJ1-2,17,TGTGCCAGCAGCATACCAATGGACGAACAGGGCTACTATGGCTACACCTTC,CASSIPMDEQGYYGYTF
once,.,TRBV6-6,TRBJ1-1,12,TGTGCCAGCAGTTTTAGCCTAATTGAAGCTTTCTTT,CASSFSLIEAFF
.,TRBD2,TRBV5-4,TRBJ2-3,16,TGTGCCAGCAGCTTGGGCGGGACTAGCCCCACAGATACGCAGTATTTT,CASSLGGTSPTDTQYF
.,TRBD1,TRBV28,TRBJ2-7,16,TGTGCCAGCAGTTTGACAGGGCAGGGGTTATCCTACGAGCAGTACTTC,CASSLTGQGLSYEQYF
.,TRBD1,TRBV19,TRBJ1-2,15,TGTGCCAGTAGTATCGACAGGGGGGCTAACTATGGCTACACCTTC,CASSIDRGANYGYTF
.,TRBD1,TRBV9,TRBJ1-2,17,TGTGCCAGCAGCGTAGCTACGTCGGGACAGGGATTGTCTGGCTACACCTTC,CASSVATSGQGLSGYTF
once,.,TRBV4-3,TRBJ2-2,14,TGCGCCAGCAGCCCCGAGGCGGGGACCGGGGAGCTGTTTTTT,CASSPEAGTGELFF
.,TRBD2,TRBV6-5,TRBJ2-3,14,TGTGCCAGCAGGCGGGGGGGCCGGACAGATACGCAGTATTTT,CASRRGGRTDTQYF
.,TRBD1,TRBV30,TRBJ1-4,14,TGTGCCTGGAGTGAACAGGGGGCTGGTGAAAAACTGTTTTTT,CAWSEQGAGEKLFF
.,.,TRBV2,TRBJ1-1,13,TGTGCCAGCAGTGAAGGCAGGGACACTGAAGCTTTCTTT,CASSEGRDTEAFF
.,TRBD2,TRBV2,TRBJ2-5,15,TGTGCCAGCACCCCCGGGGGAGGGTCGGGAGAGACCCAGTACTTC,CASTPGGGSGETQYF
.,TRBD1,TRBV5-1,TRBJ1-5,13,TGCGCCAGCAGCCGGGACAGAGATCAGCCCCAGCATTTT,CASSRDRDQPQHF
.,.,TRBV11-2,TRBJ2-2,17,TGTGCCAGCAGCTTAAGGCTTCGTCAGGGAGGTATAGGGGAGCTGTTTTTT,CASSLRLRQGGIGELFF
.,.,TRBV20-1,TRBJ2-7,14,TGCAGTGCTAGTAGGGAGGCCCAATCCTACGAGCAGTACTTC,CSASREAQSYEQYF
once,.,TRBV4-2,TRBJ1-4,16,TGTGCCAGCAGCCAAGATCCCCCGGGAGCTAATGAAAAACTGTTTTTT,CASSQDPPGANEKLFF
few,.,TRBV10-2,TRBJ1-6,15,TGCGCCAGCAGGGTACAGGGTTCCTATAATTCACCCCTCCACTTT,CASRVQGSYNSPLHF
.,TRBD1,TRBV2,TRBJ1-3,13,TGTGCCAGCAAGACAGGGGATGGAAACACCATATATTTT,CASKTGDGNTIYF
.,.,TRBV27,TRBJ1-2,14,TGTGCCAGCAGTCCTCAGGGGACCAACTATGGCTACACCTTC,CASSPQGTNYGYTF
.,TRBD1,TRBV28,TRBJ1-3,16,TGTGCCAGCAGACGACAGGGAGTAACCTCTGGAAACACCATATATTTT,CASRRQGVTSGNTIYF
.,TRBD1,TRBV27,TRBJ2-5,15,TGTGCCAGCAAGGCAGGGGGCGTTCTACAAGAGACCCAGTACTTC,CASKAGGVLQETQYF
.,.,TRBV28,TRBJ1-2,13,TGTGCCAGCAGTCTACGACAGGATCGGGGCTACACCTTC,CASSLRQDRGYTF
.,TRBD1,TRBV27,TRBJ1-6,15,TGTGCCAGCAGTCCGTCACAGGGGCGGAATTCACCCCTCCACTTT,CASSPSQGRNSPLHF